This section outlines one T cell receptor (beta chain) sequence together with its context. This CDR3 has 13 residues. Germline lookup yields CDR1 SGHNT and CDR2 YENEEA. V shed 6 bases and J shed 6 bases, with 15 bases lying between them. The data were taken from a study of cytomegalovirus exposure and HLA in healthy donors. A multiplex PCR was run with 60 Vbeta primers and 13 Jbeta primers. Measured with immunoSEQ multiplex PCR; TCRdb has only the in-frame clones, and not every one. The sample yields 75,000 to 85,000 clones, 60% to 85% seen once. This TCR derives from a male donor in good health and CMV-seronegative. The sample taken for sequencing was PBMCs. V usage is TRBV11-3 and J usage is TRBJ2-7; tentative D call: TRBD1 (5 bases). The CDR3 loop is CASSARDGVEQYF. In nucleotides, the CDR3 is TGTGCCAGCAGTGCCAGGGATGGGGTCGAGCAGTACTTC.